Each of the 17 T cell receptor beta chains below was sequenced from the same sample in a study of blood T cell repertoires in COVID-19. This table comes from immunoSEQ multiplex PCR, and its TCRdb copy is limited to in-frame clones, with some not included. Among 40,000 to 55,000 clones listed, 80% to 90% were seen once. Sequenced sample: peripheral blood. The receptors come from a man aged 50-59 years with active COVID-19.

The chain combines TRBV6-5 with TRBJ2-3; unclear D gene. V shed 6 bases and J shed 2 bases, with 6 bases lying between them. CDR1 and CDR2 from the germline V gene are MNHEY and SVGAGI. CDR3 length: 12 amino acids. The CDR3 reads CASRLNTDTQYF. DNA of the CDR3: TGTGCCAGCAGACTAAACACAGATACGCAGTATTTT.

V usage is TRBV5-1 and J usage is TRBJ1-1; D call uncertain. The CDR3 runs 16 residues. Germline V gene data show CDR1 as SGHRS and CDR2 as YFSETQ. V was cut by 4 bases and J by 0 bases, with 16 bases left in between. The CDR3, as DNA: TGCGCCAGCAGCCCGAGTTGGGCGACGATGAACACTGAAGCTTTCTTT. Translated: CASSPSWATMNTEAFF.

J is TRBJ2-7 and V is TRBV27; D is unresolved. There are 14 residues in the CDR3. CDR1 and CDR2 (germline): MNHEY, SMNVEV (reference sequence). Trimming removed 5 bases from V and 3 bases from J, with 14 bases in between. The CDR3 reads CASSLTLTGYEQYF. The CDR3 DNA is TGTGCCAGCAGTCTTACCTTGACGGGCTACGAGCAGTACTTC.

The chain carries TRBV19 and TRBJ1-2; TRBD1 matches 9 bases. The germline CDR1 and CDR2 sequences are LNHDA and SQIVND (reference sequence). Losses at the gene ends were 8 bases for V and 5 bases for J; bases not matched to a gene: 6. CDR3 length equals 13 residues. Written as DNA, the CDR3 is TGTGCCAGTGGGACAGGGCGACAGTATGGCTACACCTTC. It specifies CASGTGRQYGYTF.

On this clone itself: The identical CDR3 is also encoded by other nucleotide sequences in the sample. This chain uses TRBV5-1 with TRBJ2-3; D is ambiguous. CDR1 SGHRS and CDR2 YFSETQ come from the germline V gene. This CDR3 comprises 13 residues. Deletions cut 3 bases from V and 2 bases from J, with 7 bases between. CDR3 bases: TGCGCCAGCAGCTCTTCCCCCACAGATACGCAGTATTTT. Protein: CASSSSPTDTQYF.

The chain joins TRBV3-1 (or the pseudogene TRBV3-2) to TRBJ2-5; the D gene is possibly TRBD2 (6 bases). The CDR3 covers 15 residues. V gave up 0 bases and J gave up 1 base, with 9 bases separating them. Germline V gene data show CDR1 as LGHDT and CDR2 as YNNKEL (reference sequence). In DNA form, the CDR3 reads TGTGCCAGCAGCCAAGAGCTAGCGCCCCAAGAGACCCAGTACTTC. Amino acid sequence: CASSQELAPQETQYF.

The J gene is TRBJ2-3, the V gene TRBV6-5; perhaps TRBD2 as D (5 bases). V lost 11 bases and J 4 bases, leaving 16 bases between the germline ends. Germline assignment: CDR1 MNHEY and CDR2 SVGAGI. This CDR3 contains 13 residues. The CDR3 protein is CACQTPGADTQYF. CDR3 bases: TGTGCCTGCCAGACCCCCGGGGCAGATACGCAGTATTTT.

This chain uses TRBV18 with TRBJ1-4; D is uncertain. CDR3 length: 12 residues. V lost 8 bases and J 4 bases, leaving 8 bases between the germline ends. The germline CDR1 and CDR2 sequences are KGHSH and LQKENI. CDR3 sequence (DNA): TGTGCCAGCCGAGCCCGTAATGAAAAACTGTTTTTT. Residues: CASRARNEKLFF.

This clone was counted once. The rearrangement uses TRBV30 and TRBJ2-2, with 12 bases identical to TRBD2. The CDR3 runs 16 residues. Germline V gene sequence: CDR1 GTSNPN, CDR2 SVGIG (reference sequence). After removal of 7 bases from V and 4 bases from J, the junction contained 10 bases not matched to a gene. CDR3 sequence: CALPRSSGRATGELFF. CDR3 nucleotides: TGTGCCTTGCCCCGATCTAGCGGGAGGGCCACCGGGGAGCTGTTTTTT.

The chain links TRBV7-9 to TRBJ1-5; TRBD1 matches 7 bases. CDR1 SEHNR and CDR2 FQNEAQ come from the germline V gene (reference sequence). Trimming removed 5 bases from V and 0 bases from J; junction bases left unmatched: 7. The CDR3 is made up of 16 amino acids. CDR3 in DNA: TGTGCCAGCAGCAGAGGGACAGCAGATAGCAATCAGCCCCAGCATTTT. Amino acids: CASSRGTADSNQPQHF.

CDR3: CASSSAGFTEAFF. CDR3 sequence (DNA): TGTGCCAGCAGTTCGGCAGGGTTCACTGAAGCTTTCTTT. V is TRBV6-2 or TRBV6-3 and J is TRBJ1-1, with D maybe TRBD1 (5 bases). With 4 bases removed from V and 4 bases from J, the gap between germline ends came to 10 bases. Germline CDR1 MNHEY, CDR2 SVGEGT. The CDR3 is 13 amino acids.

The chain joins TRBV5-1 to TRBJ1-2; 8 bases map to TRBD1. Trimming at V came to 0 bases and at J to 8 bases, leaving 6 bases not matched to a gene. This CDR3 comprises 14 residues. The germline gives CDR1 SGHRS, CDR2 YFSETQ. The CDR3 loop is CASSLEGQGDGYTF. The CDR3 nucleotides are TGCGCCAGCAGCTTGGAAGGACAGGGAGACGGCTACACCTTC. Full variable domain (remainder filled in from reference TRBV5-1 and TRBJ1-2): KAGVTQTPRYLIKTRGQQVTLSCSPISGHRSVSWYQQTPGQGLQFLFEYFSETQRNKGNFPGRFSGRQFSNSRSEMNVSTLELGDSALYLCASSLEGQGDGYTFGSGTRLTVV.

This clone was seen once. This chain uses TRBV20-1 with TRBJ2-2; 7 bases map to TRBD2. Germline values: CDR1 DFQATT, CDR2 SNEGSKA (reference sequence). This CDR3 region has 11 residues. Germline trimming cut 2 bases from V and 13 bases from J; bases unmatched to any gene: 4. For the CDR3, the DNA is TGCAGTGCTAGACTGGGGGGGAGGCTGTTTTTT. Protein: CSARLGGRLFF.

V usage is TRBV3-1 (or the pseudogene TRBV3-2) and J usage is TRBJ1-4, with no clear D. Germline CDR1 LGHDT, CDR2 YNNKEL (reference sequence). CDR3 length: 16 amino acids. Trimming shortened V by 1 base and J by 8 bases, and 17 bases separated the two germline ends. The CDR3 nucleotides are TGTGCCAGCAGCCAAGTACAGCTGTCCTTAGGAGAAAAACTGTTTTTT. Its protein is CASSQVQLSLGEKLFF.

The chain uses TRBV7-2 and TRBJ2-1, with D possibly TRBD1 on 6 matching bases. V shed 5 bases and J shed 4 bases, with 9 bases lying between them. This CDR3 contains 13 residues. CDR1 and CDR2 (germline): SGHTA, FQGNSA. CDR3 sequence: CASSKDRYNEQFF. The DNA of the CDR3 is TGTGCCAGCAGCAAAGACAGGTACAATGAGCAGTTCTTC.

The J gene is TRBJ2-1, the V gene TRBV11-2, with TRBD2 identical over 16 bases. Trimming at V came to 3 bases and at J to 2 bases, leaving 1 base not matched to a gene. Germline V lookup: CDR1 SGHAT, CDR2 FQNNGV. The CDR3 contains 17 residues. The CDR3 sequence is CASSFGTSGRAYNEQFF. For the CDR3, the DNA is TGTGCCAGCAGCTTCGGGACTAGCGGGAGGGCCTACAATGAGCAGTTCTTC.

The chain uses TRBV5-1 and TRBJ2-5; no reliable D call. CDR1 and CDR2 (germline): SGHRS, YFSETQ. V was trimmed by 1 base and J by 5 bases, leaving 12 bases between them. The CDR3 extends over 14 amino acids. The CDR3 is CASSLSHGRETQYF. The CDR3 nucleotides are TGCGCCAGCAGCTTGTCGCACGGTCGGGAGACCCAGTACTTC.